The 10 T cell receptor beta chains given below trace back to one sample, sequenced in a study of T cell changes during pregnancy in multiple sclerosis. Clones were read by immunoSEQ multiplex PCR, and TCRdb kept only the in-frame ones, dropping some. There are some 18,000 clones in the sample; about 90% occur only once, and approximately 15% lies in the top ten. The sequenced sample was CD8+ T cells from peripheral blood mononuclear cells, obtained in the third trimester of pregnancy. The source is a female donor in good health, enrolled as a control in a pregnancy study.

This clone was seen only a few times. The CDR3 sequence is CASSLLTAGVPETQYF. DNA for the CDR3: TGTGCCAGCAGTCTACTCACAGCGGGGGTCCCGGAGACCCAGTACTTC. This chain joins TRBV28 and TRBJ2-5; 8 bases match TRBD2. Trimming at V came to 5 bases and at J to 5 bases, leaving 13 bases not matched to a gene. This CDR3 is 16 amino acids long. Germline V gene sequence: CDR1 MDHEN, CDR2 SYDVKM.

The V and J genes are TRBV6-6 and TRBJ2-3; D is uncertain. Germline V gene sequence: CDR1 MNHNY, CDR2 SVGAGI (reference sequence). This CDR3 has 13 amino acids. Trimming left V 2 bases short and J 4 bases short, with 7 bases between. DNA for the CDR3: TGTGCCAGCAGTTACAATCTAGCAGATACGCAGTATTTT. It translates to CASSYNLADTQYF.

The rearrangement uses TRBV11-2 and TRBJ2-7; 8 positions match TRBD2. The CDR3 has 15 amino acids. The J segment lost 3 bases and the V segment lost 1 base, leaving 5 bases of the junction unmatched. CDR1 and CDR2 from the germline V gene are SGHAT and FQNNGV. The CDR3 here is CASSLGNSGVYEQYF. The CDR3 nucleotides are TGTGCCAGCAGCTTAGGTAATAGCGGGGTCTACGAGCAGTACTTC.

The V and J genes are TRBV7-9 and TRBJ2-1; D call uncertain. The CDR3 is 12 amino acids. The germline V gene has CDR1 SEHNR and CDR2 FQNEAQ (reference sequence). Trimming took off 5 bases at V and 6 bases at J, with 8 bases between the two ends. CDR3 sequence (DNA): TGTGCCAGCAGCCCCATTAGCAATGAGCAGTTCTTC. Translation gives CASSPISNEQFF.

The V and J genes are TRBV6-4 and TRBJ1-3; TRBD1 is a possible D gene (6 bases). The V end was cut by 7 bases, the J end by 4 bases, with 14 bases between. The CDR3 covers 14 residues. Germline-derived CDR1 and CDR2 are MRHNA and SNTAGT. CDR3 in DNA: TGTGCCAGCATCCTCCAGGGGTCGGGAAACACCATATATTTT. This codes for CASILQGSGNTIYF.

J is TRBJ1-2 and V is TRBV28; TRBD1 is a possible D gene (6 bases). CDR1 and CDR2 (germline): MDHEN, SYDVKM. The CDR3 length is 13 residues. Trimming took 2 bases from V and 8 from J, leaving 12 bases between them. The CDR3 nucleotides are TGTGCCAGCAGTTTAAGAGGGGGTAGGGGCTACACCTTC. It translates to CASSLRGGRGYTF.

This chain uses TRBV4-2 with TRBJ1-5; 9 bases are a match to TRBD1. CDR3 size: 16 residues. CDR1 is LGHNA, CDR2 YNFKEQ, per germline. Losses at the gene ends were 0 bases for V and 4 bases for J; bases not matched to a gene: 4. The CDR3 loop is CASSQDHGTGNQPQHF. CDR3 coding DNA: TGTGCCAGCAGCCAAGATCACGGGACAGGGAATCAGCCCCAGCATTTT.

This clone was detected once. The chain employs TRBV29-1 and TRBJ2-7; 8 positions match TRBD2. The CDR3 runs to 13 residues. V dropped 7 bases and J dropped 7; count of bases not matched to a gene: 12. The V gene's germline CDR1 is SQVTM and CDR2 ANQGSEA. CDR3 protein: CSACSGTGGEQYF. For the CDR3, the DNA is TGCAGCGCCTGTAGCGGGACTGGGGGGGAGCAGTACTTC.

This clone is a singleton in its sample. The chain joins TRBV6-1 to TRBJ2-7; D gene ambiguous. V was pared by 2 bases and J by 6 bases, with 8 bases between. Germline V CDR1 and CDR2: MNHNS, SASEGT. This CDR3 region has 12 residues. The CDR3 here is CASSERVIEQYF. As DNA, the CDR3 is TGTGCCAGCAGTGAACGGGTAATCGAGCAGTACTTC.

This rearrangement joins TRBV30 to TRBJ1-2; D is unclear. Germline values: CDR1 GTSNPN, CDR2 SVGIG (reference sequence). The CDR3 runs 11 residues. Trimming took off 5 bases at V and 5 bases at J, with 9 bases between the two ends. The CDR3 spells CAWGRRYGYTF. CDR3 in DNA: TGTGCCTGGGGGAGGAGGTATGGCTACACCTTC.